The 18 T cell receptor beta chains reported below all come from one sample, sequenced in a study of cytomegalovirus exposure and HLA in healthy donors (dated 2017 in TCRdb). The library was built by means of the immunoSEQ multiplex PCR assay. A mixture of 60 forward primers for TCR Vbeta segments and 13 reverse primers for TCR Jbeta segments was used in the multiplex PCR. TCRdb mirrors the immuneACCESS table, restricted to in-frame sequences. Some clones are absent from its copies; in checked studies, under half trace to an unresolved V gene, and the reason for the others is unknown. In this sample the table shows 100,000 to 150,000 clones, more than 60% of which occur a single time. The top ten clonotypes cover about 3.5% of the sample. Specimen: PBMCs. Receptors originate from a man under 40 in good health and CMV-seronegative.

This chain uses TRBV4-2 with TRBJ1-6, with a possible D match to TRBD1 (6 bases). This CDR3 is built from 17 residues. Per germline, CDR1 LGHNA and CDR2 YNFKEQ. The V and J ends lost 0 bases and 3 bases respectively, with 12 bases between them. This CDR3 reads CASSQEDRPIYNSPLHF. CDR3 DNA: TGTGCCAGCAGCCAAGAAGACAGGCCAATCTATAATTCACCCCTCCACTTT.

The chain combines TRBV28 with TRBJ2-1; D is possibly TRBD2 (5 bases). The CDR3 length is 14 residues. Germline V gene sequence: CDR1 MDHEN, CDR2 SYDVKM. The V and J ends lost 0 bases and 3 bases respectively, with 6 bases between them. CDR3 amino acids: CASSLWAGYNEQFF. As DNA, the CDR3 is TGTGCCAGCAGTTTATGGGCGGGCTACAATGAGCAGTTCTTC.

There are a few counts of this clone. This chain connects TRBV11-2 to TRBJ2-1; possibly TRBD2 for D (5 bases). Germline CDR1 is SGHAT and CDR2 is FQNNGV. The CDR3 extends over 12 amino acids. V shed 1 base and J shed 9 bases, with 7 bases lying between them. In DNA form, the CDR3 reads TGTGCCAGCAGCTTAGTGCGGGTTGAGCAGTTCTTC. Translated, it gives CASSLVRVEQFF.

This clone has more than one count but fewer than ten. This sequence joins TRBV13 and TRBJ1-1; the D gene is possibly TRBD1 (6 bases). From germline, CDR1 is PRHDT and CDR2 FYEKMQ (reference sequence). V lost 5 bases to trimming and J lost 0 bases, with 7 bases between them. This CDR3 comprises 13 residues. The chain's CDR3 is CASSRTVNTEAFF. The CDR3 DNA reads as TGTGCCAGCAGCCGGACAGTGAACACTGAAGCTTTCTTT.

The chain is built from TRBV5-5 and TRBJ2-3, with D possibly matching TRBD2 (6 bases). This CDR3 is built from 15 residues. The germline V gene encodes CDR1 SGHKS and CDR2 YYEKEE (reference sequence). With 2 bases removed from V and 1 base from J, the gap between germline ends came to 11 bases. CDR3 nucleotides: TGTGCCAGCAGCTTTCTCCCGGGGGGCACAGATACGCAGTATTTT. Its translation: CASSFLPGGTDTQYF.

The chain employs TRBV7-9 and TRBJ2-2, with D perhaps matching TRBD1 (7 bases). CDR1 SEHNR and CDR2 FQNEAQ come from the germline V gene (reference sequence). The CDR3 spans 16 residues. Trimming removed 4 bases at V and 2 bases at J, with 14 bases between. CDR3 region: CASSYQGGVNTGELFF. Here the CDR3 DNA reads TGTGCCAGCAGCTACCAGGGGGGCGTCAACACCGGGGAGCTGTTTTTT.

The chain links TRBV27 to TRBJ2-5, with 7 bases aligning to TRBD1. This CDR3 contains 14 residues. With V trimmed by 4 bases and J by 2 bases, 4 bases remained unmatched. Germline CDR1 reads MNHEY; CDR2 reads SMNVEV (reference sequence). DNA for the CDR3: TGTGCCAGCAGTTCTGACAGGGAGCAAGAGACCCAGTACTTC. Residues: CASSSDREQETQYF.

This sequence joins TRBV18 and TRBJ1-4, with D tentatively TRBD1 (5 bases). V lost 6 bases to trimming and J lost 4 bases, with 18 bases between them. Germline assignment: CDR1 KGHSH and CDR2 LQKENI. The length of the CDR3 is 16 residues. CDR3 residues: CASSPQQGSFNEKLFF. The DNA of the CDR3 is TGTGCCAGCTCCCCTCAGCAGGGATCGTTTAATGAAAAACTGTTTTTT. Full variable domain (remainder filled in from reference TRBV18 and TRBJ1-4): NAGVMQNPRHLVRRRGQEARLRCSPMKGHSHVYWYRQLPEEGLKFMVYLQKENIIDESGMPKERFSAEFPKEGPSILRIQQVVRGDSAAYFCASSPQQGSFNEKLFFGSGTQLSVL.

The CDR3 DNA is TGTGCCTGGAGTGCTGGCAGTAATTCACCCCTCCACTTT. This gives the protein CAWSAGSNSPLHF. The gene calls are TRBV30 and TRBJ1-6; no clear D. CDR1 GTSNPN and CDR2 SVGIG come from the germline V gene (reference sequence). V lost 1 base and J lost 6, with 7 bases in between. This CDR3 is built from 13 residues.

As concerns this clone: Other DNA sequences in this specimen translate into the identical CDR3. This chain joins TRBV7-2 and TRBJ2-7; TRBD1 matches 10 bases. The germline CDR1 and CDR2 sequences are SGHTA and FQGNSA. Losses at the gene ends were 5 bases for V and 3 bases for J; bases not matched to a gene: 4. CDR3 length equals 14 residues. The CDR3 DNA is TGTGCCAGCAGCCCTCGGACAGGGGGCTACGAGCAGTACTTC. Translated, it gives CASSPRTGGYEQYF.

The V call is TRBV6-1, the J call TRBJ2-1; TRBD2 matches at 7 bases. J was trimmed by 10 bases and V by 4 bases; bases with no gene match: 4. In germline, CDR1 is MNHNS, CDR2 SASEGT. This CDR3 is built from 12 residues. CDR3 nucleotide sequence: TGTGCCAGCAGTGGACTAGCAGGGGAGCAGTTCTTC. Protein sequence: CASSGLAGEQFF.

This chain links TRBV5-1 with TRBJ1-5; D gene unclear. Trimming removed 2 bases from V and 5 bases from J, with 8 bases in between. Germline assignment: CDR1 SGHRS and CDR2 YFSETQ. The CDR3 is made up of 13 amino acids. In DNA, the CDR3 is TGCGCCAGCAGCTTAGACGGGTATCAGCCCCAGCATTTT. Its translation: CASSLDGYQPQHF.

V and J are TRBV9 and TRBJ1-2; 10 bases map to TRBD1. The CDR3 spans 13 residues. The junction had 0 bases not matched to a gene; V was cut back by 3 bases and J by 4 bases. The V gene's germline CDR1 is SGDLS and CDR2 YYNGEE. CDR3 in amino acids: CASSGTGGYGYTF. In DNA, the CDR3 is TGTGCCAGCAGCGGGACAGGGGGCTATGGCTACACCTTC.

This chain connects TRBV7-9 to TRBJ1-3, with 7 bases lining up with TRBD1. Germline trimming cut 5 bases from V and 1 base from J; bases unmatched to any gene: 5. The CDR3 is 15 amino acids. CDR1 and CDR2 (germline): SEHNR, FQNEAQ (reference sequence). CDR3 region: CASSPEGASGNTIYF. CDR3 DNA: TGTGCCAGCAGCCCCGAGGGGGCGTCTGGAAACACCATATATTTT. The whole variable domain, remainder taken from reference TRBV7-9 and TRBJ1-3, is DTGVSQNPRHKITKRGQNVTFRCDPISEHNRLYWYRQTLGQGPEFLTYFQNEAQLEKSRLLSDRFSAERPKGSFSTLEIQRTEQGDSAMYLCASSPEGASGNTIYFGEGSWLTVV.

This clone is a singleton in its sample. The J gene is TRBJ1-2, the V gene TRBV7-3; 9 bases map to TRBD1. The germline V gene has CDR1 SGHTA and CDR2 FQGTGA. This CDR3 has 18 residues. V shed 5 bases, J shed 4 bases, and the junction held 17 bases outside the gene matches. As DNA, the CDR3 is TGTGCCAGCAGCCGGACCGGGACAGGGATCCCCGGCGGCTATGGCTACACCTTC. Translated: CASSRTGTGIPGGYGYTF.

The chain is built from TRBV5-1 and TRBJ2-7, with TRBD2 identical over 14 bases. Trimming cost V 3 bases and J 6 bases; bases outside gene matches: 2. CDR3 length equals 14 residues. Germline CDR1 and CDR2: SGHRS and YFSETQ. CDR3 DNA: TGCGCCAGCAGCTCGACTAGCGGGGGGGCCGAGCAGTACTTC. This translates into CASSSTSGGAEQYF.

J is TRBJ2-1 and V is TRBV19, with D tentatively TRBD2 (5 bases). Germline V gene sequence: CDR1 LNHDA, CDR2 SQIVND (reference sequence). This CDR3 has 15 residues. V was pared by 7 bases and J by 0 bases, with 13 bases between. For the CDR3, the DNA is TGTGCCAGTACCCTTGGGGAGAGCTCCTACAATGAGCAGTTCTTC. It is translated as CASTLGESSYNEQFF.

The V gene is TRBV10-2, the J gene TRBJ2-7; no firm D call. There are 13 residues in the CDR3. Trimming shortened V by 6 bases and J by 4 bases, and 13 bases separated the two germline ends. Germline CDR1 is WSHSY and CDR2 is SAAADI. The DNA of the CDR3 is TGCGCCAGCAGCAAAGAGTCCTTTTACGAGCAGTACTTC. It yields the protein CASSKESFYEQYF.